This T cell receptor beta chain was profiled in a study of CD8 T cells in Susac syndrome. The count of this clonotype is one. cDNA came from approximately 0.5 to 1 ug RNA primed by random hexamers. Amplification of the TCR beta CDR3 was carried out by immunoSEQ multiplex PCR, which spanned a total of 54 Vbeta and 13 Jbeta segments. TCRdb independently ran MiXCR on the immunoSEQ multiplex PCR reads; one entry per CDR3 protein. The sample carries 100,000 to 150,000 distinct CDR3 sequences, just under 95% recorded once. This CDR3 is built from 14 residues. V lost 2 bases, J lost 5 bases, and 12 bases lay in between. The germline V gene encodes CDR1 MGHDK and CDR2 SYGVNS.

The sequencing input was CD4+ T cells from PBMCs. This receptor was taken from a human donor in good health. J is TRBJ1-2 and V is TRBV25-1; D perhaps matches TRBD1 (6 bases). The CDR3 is CASSELGQGYGYTF. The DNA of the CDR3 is TGTGCCAGCAGTGAACTTGGGCAGGGGTATGGCTACACCTTC.